One sample yielded the 15 T cell receptor beta chains listed below, sequenced in a study of shared clonotypes between healthy human individuals. Clones were read by immunoSEQ multiplex PCR, and TCRdb kept only the in-frame ones, dropping some. The table has around 1,100,000 clones, 60% to 85% seen once. Material: memory CD4+ T cells from PBMCs. Documented subset: CD45RA-negative fraction. The receptors were sampled from a man aged 18 to 29 in good health. Some clones in this sample may be carry-over from other donors' samples.

The chain couples TRBV2 to TRBJ1-5, with TRBD1 identical over 7 bases. V dropped 5 bases and J dropped 7; count of bases not matched to a gene: 20. The CDR3 is 18 amino acids. Germline CDR1 is SNHLY and CDR2 is FYNNEI. The CDR3 DNA reads as TGTGCCAGCAGTTCACACCCGGGACAGCGGGGGGAAAGGCAGCCCCAGCATTTT. It is translated as CASSSHPGQRGERQPQHF.

V is TRBV7-2 and J is TRBJ2-7, with D tentatively TRBD1 (6 bases). The CDR3 runs to 13 residues. Germline V gene sequence: CDR1 SGHTA, CDR2 FQGNSA. Trimming removed 3 bases from V and 3 bases from J, with 9 bases in between. Here the CDR3 DNA reads TGTGCCAGCAGCTTGACAGGCTACTACGAGCAGTACTTC. Translation: CASSLTGYYEQYF.

The J gene is TRBJ2-7, the V gene TRBV6-5; 11 nucleotides line up with TRBD1. V was clipped by 7 bases and J by 5 bases; unmatched bases: 4. CDR1 and CDR2 (germline): MNHEY, SVGAGI. The CDR3 is made up of 13 amino acids. CDR3: CASNRDRGDEQYF. DNA for the CDR3: TGTGCCAGCAACCGGGACAGGGGGGACGAGCAGTACTTC.

This sequence joins TRBV29-1 and TRBJ1-1; D possibly corresponds to TRBD1 (5 bases). This CDR3 has 12 residues. Germline CDR1 reads SQVTM; CDR2 reads ANQGSEA. The ends were cut back, 6 bases at V and 3 bases at J, with 11 bases in the middle. CDR3 residues: CSVGDPHTEAFF. The DNA for the CDR3 is TGCAGCGTGGGGGACCCGCACACTGAAGCTTTCTTT.

V and J are TRBV28 and TRBJ2-1, with 10 bases lining up with TRBD2. This CDR3 spans 18 amino acids. V trimming: 3 bases; J trimming: 6 bases; junction bases outside the gene matches: 14. Germline CDR1 and CDR2: MDHEN and SYDVKM. The CDR3 sequence: CASSFPYGASGSVNEQFF. The CDR3 region has the DNA TGTGCCAGCAGTTTTCCGTATGGGGCTAGCGGGAGTGTCAATGAGCAGTTCTTC.

This clone was picked up one time. J is TRBJ2-1 and V is TRBV11-2, with no clear D. This CDR3 comprises 15 residues. V was pared by 0 bases and J by 4 bases, with 10 bases between. Germline loops: CDR1 SGHAT, CDR2 FQNNGV. CDR3 protein: CASSLDLGEYNEQFF. CDR3 DNA sequence: TGTGCCAGCAGCTTAGACCTCGGAGAATACAATGAGCAGTTCTTC.

CDR3 nucleotide sequence: TGTGCCATCAGTGAACGAAGGCGGACTAGCGGTAGCACAGATACGCAGTATTTT. The encoded protein is CAISERRRTSGSTDTQYF. The genes are TRBV10-3 and TRBJ2-3, with 10 bases that match TRBD2. Germline-derived CDR1 and CDR2 are ENHRY and SYGVKD. There are 18 residues in the CDR3. V trimming: 3 bases; J trimming: 0 bases; junction bases outside the gene matches: 9.

The chain couples TRBV5-1 to TRBJ2-7, with D hard to call. Per the germline V gene, CDR1 is SGHRS and CDR2 is YFSETQ. Trimming removed 0 bases from V and 3 bases from J, with 13 bases in between. There are 15 residues in the CDR3. The CDR3 nucleotides read TGCGCCAGCAGCTTGGGGACCTTGGGGAACTACGAGCAGTACTTC. Its protein product is CASSLGTLGNYEQYF.

A few counts support this clone. The chain has TRBV18 and TRBJ1-3; D is unclear. Germline CDR1 reads KGHSH; CDR2 reads LQKENI. The CDR3 loop spans 13 amino acids. V was cut by 4 bases and J by 2 bases, with 6 bases left in between. The CDR3 protein is CASSLGPGNTIYF. For the CDR3, the DNA is TGTGCCAGCTCACTGGGCCCTGGAAACACCATATATTTT.

This chain uses TRBV5-1 with TRBJ2-1; D perhaps matches TRBD2 (6 bases). Germline CDR1 and CDR2: SGHRS and YFSETQ. This CDR3 is 16 amino acids long. Deletions cut 0 bases from V and 5 bases from J, with 15 bases between. The CDR3 nucleotides are TGCGCCAGCAGCTTGGTACTGGGAGGCCCTAACAATGAGCAGTTCTTC. It yields the protein CASSLVLGGPNNEQFF.

This clone was seen a handful of times. V and J are TRBV11-2 and TRBJ1-5; D ambiguous. V lost 1 base, J lost 7 bases, and 11 bases lay in between. This CDR3 has 14 amino acids. Germline values: CDR1 SGHAT, CDR2 FQNNGV. CDR3 protein: CASSLGKGLQPQHF. The CDR3 region has the DNA TGTGCCAGCAGCTTAGGAAAGGGTTTGCAGCCCCAGCATTTT.

This rearrangement joins TRBV5-4 to TRBJ2-3, with D unresolved. The germline gives CDR1 SGHNT, CDR2 YYREEE (reference sequence). The CDR3 contains 15 residues. The V and J ends lost 4 bases and 1 base respectively, with 13 bases between them. CDR3 region: CASSERISGTDTQYF. CDR3 DNA: TGTGCCAGCAGCGAGAGGATTTCTGGCACAGATACGCAGTATTTT.

This chain uses TRBV4-1 with TRBJ2-3, with 9 bases matching TRBD2. Germline trimming cut 3 bases from V and 2 bases from J; bases unmatched to any gene: 12. This CDR3 comprises 18 residues. Germline V gene sequence: CDR1 MGHRA, CDR2 YSYEKL. The CDR3 DNA is TGCGCCAGCAGCCAGAGATTTGTAGCGGGAGCCTACACAGATACGCAGTATTTT. Translating gives CASSQRFVAGAYTDTQYF.

CDR3 bases: TGCGCCAGCAGCTTGGATGGGCCAGGCTACACCTTC. This translates into CASSLDGPGYTF. The chain carries TRBV5-1 and TRBJ1-2; D is uncertain. Trimming left V 0 bases short and J 8 bases short, with 8 bases between. Germline V gene sequence: CDR1 SGHRS, CDR2 YFSETQ. This CDR3 has 12 residues.

The chain joins TRBV2 to TRBJ1-5, with 10 bases that match TRBD1. Losses at the gene ends were 8 bases for V and 1 base for J; bases not matched to a gene: 2. Germline-derived CDR1 and CDR2 are SNHLY and FYNNEI. This CDR3 spans 14 amino acids. The CDR3 nucleotides read TGTGCCAGCGGGGACAGGGGAAGCAATCAGCCCCAGCATTTT. Translation gives CASGDRGSNQPQHF. Drawing the rest from reference TRBV2 and TRBJ1-5, the complete variable domain is EPEVTQTPSHQVTQMGQEVILRCVPISNHLYFYWYRQILGQKVEFLVSFYNNEISEKSEIFDDQFSVERPDGSNFTLKIRSTKLEDSAMYFCASGDRGSNQPQHFGDGTRLSIL.